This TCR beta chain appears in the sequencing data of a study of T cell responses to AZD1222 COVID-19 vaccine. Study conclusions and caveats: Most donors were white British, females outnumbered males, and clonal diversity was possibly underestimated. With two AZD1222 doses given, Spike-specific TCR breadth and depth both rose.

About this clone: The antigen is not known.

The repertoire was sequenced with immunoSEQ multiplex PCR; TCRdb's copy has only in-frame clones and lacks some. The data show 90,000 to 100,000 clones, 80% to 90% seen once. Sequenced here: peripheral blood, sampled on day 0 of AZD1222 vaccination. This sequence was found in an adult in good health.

The CDR3 is CASSSAAAALHF. In DNA form, the CDR3 reads TGTGCCAGCAGTTCGGCCGCCGCGGCCCTCCACTTT. This chain uses TRBV6-5 with TRBJ1-6, with unresolved D. The CDR3 sequence is 12 residues long. In germline, CDR1 is MNHEY, CDR2 SVGAGI. Trimming removed 4 bases at V and 14 bases at J, with 12 bases between.